This TCR beta chain was obtained from a study of cytomegalovirus exposure and HLA in healthy donors. Germline-derived CDR1 and CDR2 are SGHNT and YYREEE (reference sequence). CDR3 length: 14 amino acids. J was trimmed by 2 bases and V by 4 bases; bases with no gene match: 2. Study-level points and caveats: A list of 164 TCR beta chains associated with cytomegalovirus was given. In a later analysis, HLA-associated beta chains showed higher expansion and lower generation probabilities than comparable chains.

Primers: 60 Vbeta forward and 13 Jbeta reverse. Generated by immunoSEQ multiplex PCR, the TCRdb table keeps only in-frame clones and is missing some. The sample includes around 120,000 clones, approximately 81% of them seen just once. On this clone: Antigen specificity is unknown.

Sequences were obtained from PBMCs. The chain is built from TRBV5-4 and TRBJ1-1, with 10 nucleotides matching TRBD1. The source of this sequence is a man in his thirties or forties in good health and CMV-seropositive. The CDR3 here is CASSQTGGNTEAFF. DNA of the CDR3: TGTGCCAGCAGCCAGACAGGGGGCAACACTGAAGCTTTCTTT.